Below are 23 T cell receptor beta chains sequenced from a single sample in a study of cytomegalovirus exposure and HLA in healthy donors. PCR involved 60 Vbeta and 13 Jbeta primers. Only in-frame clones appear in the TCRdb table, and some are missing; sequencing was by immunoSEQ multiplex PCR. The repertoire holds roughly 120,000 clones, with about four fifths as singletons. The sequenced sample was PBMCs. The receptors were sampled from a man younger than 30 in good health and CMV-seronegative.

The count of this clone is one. The CDR3 coding sequence is TGTGCCAGCAGCGCCATGGCCAAACACCAAGGGGGTGAAAAACTGTTTTTT. Encoded protein: CASSAMAKHQGGEKLFF. The chain is built from TRBV9 and TRBJ1-4; D may be TRBD1 (6 bases). Trimming removed 3 bases from V and 7 bases from J, with 22 bases in between. CDR3 size: 17 residues. Germline V gives CDR1 SGDLS, CDR2 YYNGEE.

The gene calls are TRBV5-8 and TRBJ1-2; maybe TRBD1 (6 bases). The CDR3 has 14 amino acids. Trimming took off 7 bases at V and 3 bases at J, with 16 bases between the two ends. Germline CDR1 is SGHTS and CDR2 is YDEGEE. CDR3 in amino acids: CASLEWTAHYGYTF. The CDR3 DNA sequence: TGTGCCAGCCTTGAATGGACAGCGCACTATGGCTACACCTTC.

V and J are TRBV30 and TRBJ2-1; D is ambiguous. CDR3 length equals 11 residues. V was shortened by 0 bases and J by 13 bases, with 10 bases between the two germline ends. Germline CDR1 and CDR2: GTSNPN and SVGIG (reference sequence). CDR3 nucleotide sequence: TGTGCCTGGAGTGTAGTGGGCCACCAGTTCTTC. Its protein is CAWSVVGHQFF.

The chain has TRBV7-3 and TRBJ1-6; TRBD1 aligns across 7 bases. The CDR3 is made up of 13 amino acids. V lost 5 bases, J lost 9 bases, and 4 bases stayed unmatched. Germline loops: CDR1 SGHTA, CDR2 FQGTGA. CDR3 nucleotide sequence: TGTGCCAGCAGCCTCGAGGGGGCTTCACCCCTCCACTTT. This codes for CASSLEGASPLHF.

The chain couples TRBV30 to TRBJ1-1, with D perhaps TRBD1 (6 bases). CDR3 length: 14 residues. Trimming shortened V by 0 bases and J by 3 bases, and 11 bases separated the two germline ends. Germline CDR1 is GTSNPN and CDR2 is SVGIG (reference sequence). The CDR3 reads CAWSVTGRDTEAFF. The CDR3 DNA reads TGTGCCTGGAGTGTAACAGGGCGGGACACTGAAGCTTTCTTT.

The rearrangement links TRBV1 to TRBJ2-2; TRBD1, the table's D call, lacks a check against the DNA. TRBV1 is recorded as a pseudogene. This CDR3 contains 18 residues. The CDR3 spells CTSSQERGDNSNTGELFF. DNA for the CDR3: TGCACCAGCAGCCAAGAAAGAGGGGACAACTCGAACACCGGGGAGCTGTTTTTT.

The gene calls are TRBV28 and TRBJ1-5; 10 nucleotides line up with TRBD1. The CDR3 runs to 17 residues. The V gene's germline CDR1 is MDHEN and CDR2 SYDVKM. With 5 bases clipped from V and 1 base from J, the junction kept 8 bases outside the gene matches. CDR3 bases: TGTGCCAGCAGTCCCGGGACAGGGGAAGAGAGCAATCAGCCCCAGCATTTT. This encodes CASSPGTGEESNQPQHF.

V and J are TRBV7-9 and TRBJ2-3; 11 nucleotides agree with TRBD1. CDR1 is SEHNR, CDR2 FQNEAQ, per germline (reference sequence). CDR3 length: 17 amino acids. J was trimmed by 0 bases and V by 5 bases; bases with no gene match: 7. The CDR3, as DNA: TGTGCCAGCAGCCCTCCGGGACAGGGGGTCAGCACAGATACGCAGTATTTT. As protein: CASSPPGQGVSTDTQYF.

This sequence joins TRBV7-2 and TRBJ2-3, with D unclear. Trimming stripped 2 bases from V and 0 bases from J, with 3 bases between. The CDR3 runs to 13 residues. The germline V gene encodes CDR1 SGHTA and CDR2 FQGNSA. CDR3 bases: TGTGCCAGCAGCTTACCTAGCACAGATACGCAGTATTTT. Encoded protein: CASSLPSTDTQYF.

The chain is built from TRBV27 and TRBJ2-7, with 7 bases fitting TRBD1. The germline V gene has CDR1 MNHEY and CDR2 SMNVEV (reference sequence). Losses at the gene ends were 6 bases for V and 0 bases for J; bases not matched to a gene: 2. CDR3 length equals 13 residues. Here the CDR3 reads CASRWTGSYEQYF. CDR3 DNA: TGTGCCAGCAGATGGACAGGCTCCTACGAGCAGTACTTC.

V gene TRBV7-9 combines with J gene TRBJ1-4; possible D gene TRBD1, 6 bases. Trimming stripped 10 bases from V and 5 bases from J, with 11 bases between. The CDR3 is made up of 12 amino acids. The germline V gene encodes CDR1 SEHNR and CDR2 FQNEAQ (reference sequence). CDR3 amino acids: CATKTGNEKLFF. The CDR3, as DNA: TGTGCCACGAAGACAGGCAATGAAAAACTGTTTTTT.

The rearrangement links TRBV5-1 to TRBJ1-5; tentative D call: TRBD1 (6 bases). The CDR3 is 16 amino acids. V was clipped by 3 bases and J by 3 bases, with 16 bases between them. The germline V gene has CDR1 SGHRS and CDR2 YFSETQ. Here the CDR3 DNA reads TGCGCCAGCAGCTCACCCCTACAGGGAGCCAATCAGCCCCAGCATTTT. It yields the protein CASSSPLQGANQPQHF.

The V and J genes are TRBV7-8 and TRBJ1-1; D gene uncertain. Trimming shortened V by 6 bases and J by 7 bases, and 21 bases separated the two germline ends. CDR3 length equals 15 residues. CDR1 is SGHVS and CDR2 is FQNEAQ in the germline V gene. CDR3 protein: CASRQDGGQAVEAFF. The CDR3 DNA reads TGTGCCAGCAGACAAGACGGCGGGCAAGCAGTTGAAGCTTTCTTT. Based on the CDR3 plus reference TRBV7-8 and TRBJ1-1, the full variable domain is GAGVSQSPRYKVAKRGQDVALRCDPISGHVSLFWYQQALGQGPEFLTYFQNEAQLDKSGLPSDRFFAERPEGSVSTLKIQRTQQEDSAVYLCASRQDGGQAVEAFFGQGTRLTVV.

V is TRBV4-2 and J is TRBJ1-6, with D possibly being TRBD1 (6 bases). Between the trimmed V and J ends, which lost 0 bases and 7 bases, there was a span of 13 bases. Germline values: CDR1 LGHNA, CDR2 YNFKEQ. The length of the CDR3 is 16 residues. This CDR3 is CASSQDRGQGNSPLHF. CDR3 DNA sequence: TGTGCCAGCAGCCAAGATCGGGGCCAGGGGAATTCACCCCTCCACTTT.

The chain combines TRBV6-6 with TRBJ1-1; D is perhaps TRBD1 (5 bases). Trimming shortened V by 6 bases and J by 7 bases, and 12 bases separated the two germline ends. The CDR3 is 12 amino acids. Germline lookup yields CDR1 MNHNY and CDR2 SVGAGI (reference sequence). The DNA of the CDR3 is TGTGCCAGCAGCGTGGCAGGGCGTGAAGCTTTCTTT. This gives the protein CASSVAGREAFF.

The CDR3 DNA is TGTGCCAGCAGTCGCCAGCGGGACTTATACAATGAGCAGTTCTTC. This sequence encodes CASSRQRDLYNEQFF. V is TRBV28 and J is TRBJ2-1, with 7 bases aligning to TRBD2. CDR3 length: 15 amino acids. Germline CDR1 and CDR2: MDHEN and SYDVKM. J gave up 4 bases and V 5 bases, and 8 bases lay outside the gene matches.

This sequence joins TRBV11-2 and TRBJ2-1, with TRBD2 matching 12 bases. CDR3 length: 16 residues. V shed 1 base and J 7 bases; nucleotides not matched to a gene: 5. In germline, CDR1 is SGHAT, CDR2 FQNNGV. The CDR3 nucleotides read TGTGCCAGCAGCTTAGGGACTAGCGGGATGTTTAATGAGCAGTTCTTC. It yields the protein CASSLGTSGMFNEQFF.

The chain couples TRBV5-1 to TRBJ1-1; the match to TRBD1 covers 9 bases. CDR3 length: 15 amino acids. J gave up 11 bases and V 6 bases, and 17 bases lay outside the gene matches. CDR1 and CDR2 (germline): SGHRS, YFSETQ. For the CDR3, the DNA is TGCGCCAGCACCCCCCCCGGGACAGGGTTAGATCTTGCTTTCTTT. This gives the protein CASTPPGTGLDLAFF.

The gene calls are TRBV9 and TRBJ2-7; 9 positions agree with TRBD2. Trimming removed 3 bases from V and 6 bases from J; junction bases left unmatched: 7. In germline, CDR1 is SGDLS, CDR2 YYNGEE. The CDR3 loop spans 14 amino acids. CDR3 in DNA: TGTGCCAGCAGCGCCACCGGGACTAGCCGCGAGCAGTACTTC. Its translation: CASSATGTSREQYF.

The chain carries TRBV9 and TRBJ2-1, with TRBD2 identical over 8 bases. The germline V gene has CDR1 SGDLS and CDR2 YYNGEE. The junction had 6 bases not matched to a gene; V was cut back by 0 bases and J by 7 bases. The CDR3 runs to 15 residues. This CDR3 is CASSVAGGPANEQFF. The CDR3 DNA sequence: TGTGCCAGCAGCGTAGCGGGAGGGCCTGCGAATGAGCAGTTCTTC.

CDR3 region: CASSVEYGAQYF. CDR3 DNA sequence: TGTGCCAGCAGCGTAGAGTACGGGGCCCAGTACTTC. This chain connects TRBV9 to TRBJ2-5, with D perhaps TRBD2 (5 bases). Deletions cut 0 bases from V and 9 bases from J, with 9 bases between. This CDR3 spans 12 amino acids. Germline V CDR1 and CDR2: SGDLS, YYNGEE. The variable domain in full, with the rest retrieved from reference TRBV9 and TRBJ2-5, is DSGVTQTPKHLITATGQRVTLRCSPRSGDLSVYWYQQSLDQGLQFLIQYYNGEERAKGNILERFSAQQFPDLHSELNLSSLELGDSALYFCASSVEYGAQYFGPGTRLLVL.

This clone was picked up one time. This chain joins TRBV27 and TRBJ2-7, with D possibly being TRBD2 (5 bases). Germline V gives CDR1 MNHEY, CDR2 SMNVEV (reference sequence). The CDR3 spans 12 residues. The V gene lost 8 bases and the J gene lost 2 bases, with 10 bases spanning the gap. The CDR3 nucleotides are TGTGCCAGCCGGACTGGGGCCTACGAGCAGTACTTC. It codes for CASRTGAYEQYF.

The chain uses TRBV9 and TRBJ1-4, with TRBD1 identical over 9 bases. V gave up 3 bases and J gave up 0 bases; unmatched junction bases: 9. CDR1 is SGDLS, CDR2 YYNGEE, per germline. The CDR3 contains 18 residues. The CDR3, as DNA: TGTGCCAGCAGCGCGAACAGGGGGCGGGGAGCAACTAATGAAAAACTGTTTTTT. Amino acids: CASSANRGRGATNEKLFF.